This entry lists 6 T cell receptor beta chains sequenced from one sample in a study of shared clonotypes between healthy human individuals. Terminally differentiated effector memory CD45RA+ cells were excluded from the naive CD8 cells, which were CD45RO-negative and positively selected for CCR7. The method was immunoSEQ multiplex PCR; TCRdb's version includes in-frame clones alone and lacks a portion of them. The sample has 550,000 to 600,000 clones; roughly 98% are singletons. Sequencing used naive CD8+ T cells sorted from blood. The receptors originated from a man aged 25 to 40 in good health.

The J gene is TRBJ1-4, the V gene TRBV19; the D gene is possibly TRBD1 (5 bases). Germline V CDR1 and CDR2: LNHDA, SQIVND (reference sequence). Deletions cut 5 bases from V and 10 bases from J, with 23 bases between. This CDR3 contains 16 residues. The CDR3: CASSFVAPIMRGKLFF. Written as DNA, the CDR3 is TGTGCCAGTAGTTTCGTGGCGCCTATCATGAGGGGAAAACTGTTTTTT.

The rearrangement links TRBV18 to TRBJ2-7; TRBD1 is a possible D gene (6 bases). This CDR3 comprises 15 residues. Germline loops: CDR1 KGHSH, CDR2 LQKENI. Trimming cost V 3 bases and J 6 bases, with 18 bases left between them. The CDR3 DNA reads TGTGCCAGCTCACCGTCCCCAGGGGCCGCCCCCGAGCAGTACTTC. Protein sequence: CASSPSPGAAPEQYF.

The chain joins TRBV9 to TRBJ1-2; TRBD1 aligns across 7 bases. In germline, CDR1 is SGDLS, CDR2 YYNGEE. The CDR3 extends over 15 amino acids. V shed 6 bases, J shed 5 bases, and the junction held 13 bases outside the gene matches. The CDR3 coding sequence is TGTGCCAGCAACCGTGACGGGGACAGCGAGTATGGCTACACCTTC. It translates to CASNRDGDSEYGYTF.

The gene calls are TRBV7-8 and TRBJ2-2; D ambiguous. CDR3 size: 15 residues. Looked up from germline, CDR1 is SGHVS and CDR2 is FQNEAQ. The V end was cut by 2 bases, the J end by 0 bases, with 7 bases between. The CDR3 is CASSLTEANTGELFF. CDR3 DNA: TGTGCCAGCAGCTTAACAGAAGCGAACACCGGGGAGCTGTTTTTT.

The J gene is TRBJ2-1, the V gene TRBV2, with 12 bases lining up with TRBD2. The CDR3 has 17 residues. The germline CDR1 and CDR2 sequences are SNHLY and FYNNEI. The V gene end was trimmed by 5 bases and the J gene end by 5 bases; junction bases not matched to a gene: 10. The CDR3 bases are TGTGCCAGCAGTATCCTTCGGACTAGCGGGACTGACAATGAGCAGTTCTTC. Translating it yields CASSILRTSGTDNEQFF.

This clone was detected only a few times. Other DNA variants within this sample encode the same CDR3. J is TRBJ2-7 and V is TRBV7-9; D unresolved. The CDR3 spans 11 residues. The ends were cut back, 2 bases at V and 4 bases at J, with 3 bases in the middle. The germline V gene encodes CDR1 SEHNR and CDR2 FQNEAQ (reference sequence). The CDR3 sequence: CASSLSYEQYF. CDR3 nucleotide sequence: TGTGCCAGCAGCTTAAGTTACGAGCAGTACTTC.